The sequence of this T cell receptor (beta chain) was determined in a study of T cell responses to AZD1222 COVID-19 vaccine. CDR1 SGHRS and CDR2 YFSETQ come from the germline V gene. This CDR3 is built from 16 residues. V shed 0 bases and J shed 8 bases, with 17 bases lying between them. As regards this clone: Its specificity is not known.

Points from the study as a whole: Females made up more of the donors, who were largely white British, and clonal diversity may have come out too low.

Repertoires were generated with immunoSEQ multiplex PCR, while TCRdb's copy carries only in-frame clones and drops some. Of roughly 120,000 clones listed, roughly 85% were seen once; the top ten hold approximately 8.8%. This sequence was found in an adult in good health. The rearrangement uses TRBV5-1 and TRBJ1-4; D is possibly TRBD1 (6 bases). Source: peripheral blood, taken on day 0 of AZD1222 vaccination. The CDR3 sequence is CASSLGGAGAGEKLFF. The CDR3 bases are TGCGCCAGCAGCTTGGGTGGTGCAGGGGCCGGGGAAAAACTGTTTTTT.